Each of the 2 T cell receptor beta chains below was sequenced from the same sample in a study of blood T cell repertoires in COVID-19 (dated by TCRdb to the early 2020s). Library generation was performed with the immunoSEQ multiplex PCR assay. What TCRdb holds here is the immuneACCESS table cut down to in-frame rearrangements. Part of the clones is not present; checked against another copy, under half of the missing clones reflect an unresolved V gene, and the others are unexplained. Across this sample there are around 430,000 clones, with approximately 90% seen only once. Roughly 9.4% of the sample belongs to the ten largest clones. Sequencing was carried out using PBMCs or T cells enriched from blood (not recorded which). Receptors were obtained from a woman in her 50s who had recovered from COVID-19.

The V gene is TRBV3-1 (or the pseudogene TRBV3-2), the J gene TRBJ2-3; D possibly corresponds to TRBD2 (6 bases). The V and J ends lost 6 bases and 6 bases respectively, with 7 bases between them. The CDR3 extends over 11 amino acids. Germline V gives CDR1 LGHDT, CDR2 YNNKEL (reference sequence). The CDR3, as DNA: TGTGCCAGCAGGGCGGGGGATACGCAGTATTTT. Protein: CASRAGDTQYF.

V gene TRBV19 combines with J gene TRBJ1-5; tentative D call: TRBD1 (6 bases). This CDR3 has 14 residues. V was clipped by 5 bases and J by 5 bases, with 13 bases between them. Germline values: CDR1 LNHDA, CDR2 SQIVND (reference sequence). The CDR3 here is CASSPRGLDQPQHF. Here the CDR3 DNA reads TGTGCCAGTAGTCCCAGGGGATTGGATCAGCCCCAGCATTTT.